Only a few counts were recorded for the clone carrying this TCR beta chain. Its antigen is as yet unknown. Trimming stripped 5 bases from V and 4 bases from J, with 12 bases between. The germline V gene encodes CDR1 MDHEN and CDR2 SYDVKM. This CDR3 comprises 13 residues. This sample is drawn from a study of OX40 agonist ivuxolimab in advanced cancers. Overall study: Previous treatment with anti-PD-1, anti-PD-L1 or anti-CTLA-4 therapy was allowed; more than 35% had received some.

The method was immunoSEQ multiplex PCR; TCRdb's version includes in-frame clones alone and lacks a portion of them. The repertoire includes approximately 44,000 clones, roughly 86% of them detected once, and about an eighth sits in the top ten. Study-wide results and caveats: CD4+ and CD8+ blood T cells expanded clonally by week 6 at 0.1 to 3.0 mg/kg. Averaged across samples, CD8+ T cells carried more expanded clones than CD4+ did.

The genes are TRBV28 and TRBJ2-7, with unresolved D. This TCR derives from an adult with an advanced solid tumor such as melanoma, head and neck, liver or kidney cancer. The sequences come from CD4+ or CD8+ T cells sorted from blood, collected in a trial of the OX40 agonist ivuxolimab. Here the CDR3 reads CASSRQHQYEQYF. As DNA, the CDR3 is TGTGCCAGCAGTAGACAACACCAGTACGAGCAGTACTTC.